A single sample gave rise to the 17 T cell receptor beta chains below, sequenced in a study of OX40 agonist ivuxolimab in advanced cancers. Library generation was performed with the immunoSEQ multiplex PCR assay. TCRdb took over this immuneACCESS table, retaining in-frame rearrangements with V and J assigned. Such tables are incomplete; in checked studies, under half of the missing clones stem from an unresolved V gene, and the remainder is unexplained. This sample is represented by roughly 60,000 clones; 80% to 90% of them were singletons. The top ten clones comprise roughly 0.95% of the sample. The source material was CD4+ or CD8+ T cells sorted from blood, sampled in a trial of the OX40 agonist ivuxolimab. Receptors originate from an adult with an advanced solid tumor such as melanoma, head and neck, liver or kidney cancer.

This chain uses TRBV7-7 with TRBJ2-3, with no clear D. The CDR3 sequence is 16 residues long. Trimming took 5 bases from V and 2 from J, leaving 17 bases between them. Germline CDR1 SSHAT, CDR2 FNYEAQ (reference sequence). CDR3 DNA: TGTGCCAGCAGCCTAAGCCCGGGCACCTTCACAGATACGCAGTATTTT. It translates to CASSLSPGTFTDTQYF.

The chain recombines TRBV12-5 with TRBJ2-2; possibly TRBD2 for D (5 bases). This CDR3 has 14 amino acids. V was trimmed by 1 base and J by 6 bases, leaving 9 bases between them. Germline V lookup: CDR1 LGHNT, CDR2 FRNRAP. The CDR3 protein is CASGLAPGAGELFF. CDR3 DNA sequence: TGTGCTAGTGGTTTGGCCCCCGGGGCCGGGGAGCTGTTTTTT.

The V and J genes are TRBV6-5 and TRBJ2-7; possibly TRBD1 for D (5 bases). V was trimmed by 5 bases and J by 2 bases, leaving 13 bases between them. This CDR3 has 14 amino acids. Germline lookup yields CDR1 MNHEY and CDR2 SVGAGI. The CDR3 DNA reads TGTGCCAGCAGTCCCCGCCTGGGGCCCTACGAGCAGTACTTC. Translated, it gives CASSPRLGPYEQYF.

V gene TRBV6-6 combines with J gene TRBJ2-1, with D perhaps given as TRBD1 or TRBD2 (5 bases each). Between the trimmed V and J ends, which lost 6 bases and 0 bases, there was a span of 15 bases. In germline, CDR1 is MNHNY, CDR2 SVGAGI (reference sequence). This CDR3 is 16 amino acids long. The CDR3 region is CASRSPGTSSYNEQFF. DNA of the CDR3: TGTGCCAGCAGATCCCCCGGGACCTCCTCCTACAATGAGCAGTTCTTC.

The V call is TRBV28, the J call TRBJ2-3, with D perhaps TRBD2 (7 bases). The germline V gene has CDR1 MDHEN and CDR2 SYDVKM. CDR3 length equals 14 residues. With 3 bases removed from V and 8 bases from J, the gap between germline ends came to 15 bases. CDR3 residues: CASSLGRRGGTQYF. CDR3 sequence (DNA): TGTGCCAGCAGTTTGGGACGGAGGGGGGGTACGCAGTATTTT.

The chain couples TRBV9 to TRBJ2-1, with 10 nucleotides matching TRBD2. The CDR3 has 17 amino acids. V shed 4 bases, J shed 4 bases, and the junction held 11 bases outside the gene matches. CDR1 is SGDLS, CDR2 YYNGEE, per germline. CDR3 in amino acids: CASSLRPLAGGYNEQFF. For the CDR3, the DNA is TGTGCCAGCAGCCTCCGCCCCTTAGCGGGAGGTTACAATGAGCAGTTCTTC.

Only one count was recorded for this clone. The chain links TRBV6-6 to TRBJ1-1; the D gene is possibly TRBD1 (5 bases). Germline CDR1 reads MNHNY; CDR2 reads SVGAGI (reference sequence). The CDR3 covers 14 residues. V lost 4 bases to trimming and J lost 1 base, with 10 bases between them. CDR3 region: CASSLQVKNTEAFF. DNA of the CDR3: TGTGCCAGCAGTTTACAGGTAAAGAACACTGAAGCTTTCTTT.

The chain links TRBV5-1 to TRBJ2-1, with 9 bases lining up with TRBD2. Germline loops: CDR1 SGHRS, CDR2 YFSETQ. V dropped 0 bases and J dropped 9; count of bases not matched to a gene: 13. The CDR3 has 17 residues. As DNA, the CDR3 is TGCGCCAGCAGCTTGGCACGGCGGACTAGCGACGTTTTTGAGCAGTTCTTC. As protein: CASSLARRTSDVFEQFF.

The rearrangement links TRBV28 to TRBJ1-1; D ambiguous. The CDR3 loop spans 13 amino acids. V lost 5 bases and J lost 7, with 14 bases in between. Germline values: CDR1 MDHEN, CDR2 SYDVKM. Here the CDR3 DNA reads TGTGCCAGCAGTCGTGCGTCTAGCCTTGAAGCTTTCTTT. As protein: CASSRASSLEAFF.

This clone was detected once. This chain uses TRBV7-2 with TRBJ2-7; D possibly corresponds to TRBD2 (5 bases). Germline CDR1 SGHTA, CDR2 FQGNSA. Trimming cost V 3 bases and J 6 bases, with 6 bases left between them. This CDR3 has 11 amino acids. CDR3 bases: TGTGCCAGCAGCTTTACTAGCGAGCAGTACTTC. This codes for CASSFTSEQYF.

CDR3 amino acids: CASSAQGGTEAFF. DNA for the CDR3: TGCGCCAGCAGTGCCCAGGGTGGTACTGAAGCTTTCTTT. The gene calls are TRBV10-1 and TRBJ1-1, with a weak D call TRBD1 (5 bases). In germline, CDR1 is WNHNN, CDR2 SYGVQD (reference sequence). The ends were cut back, 4 bases at V and 5 bases at J, with 11 bases in the middle. This CDR3 has 13 residues.

The J gene is TRBJ1-1, the V gene TRBV11-2; D remains unclear. Looked up from germline, CDR1 is SGHAT and CDR2 is FQNNGV. This CDR3 comprises 12 residues. V lost 1 base, J lost 5 bases, and 5 bases lay in between. The CDR3 DNA reads as TGTGCCAGCAGCTTAGGTGAAACTGAAGCTTTCTTT. Its protein product is CASSLGETEAFF. The variable domain in full, completed from reference TRBV11-2 and TRBJ1-1, reads EAGVAQSPRYKIIEKRQSVAFWCNPISGHATLYWYQQILGQGPKLLIQFQNNGVVDDSQLPKDRFSAERLKGVDSTLKIQPAKLEDSAVYLCASSLGETEAFFGQGTRLTVV.

The chain combines TRBV7-3 with TRBJ2-1; 7 bases agree with TRBD1. Germline V CDR1 and CDR2: SGHTA, FQGTGA. The CDR3 is made up of 19 amino acids. J gave up 7 bases and V 1 base, and 19 bases lay outside the gene matches. CDR3 protein: CASSLNLWLTGAAGNEQFF. In nucleotides, the CDR3 is TGTGCCAGCAGCTTAAATTTGTGGCTTACAGGGGCCGCCGGTAATGAGCAGTTCTTC.

The J gene is TRBJ2-2, the V gene TRBV10-3, with 7 bases fitting TRBD2. The V gene's germline CDR1 is ENHRY and CDR2 SYGVKD. V shed 6 bases and J 6 bases; nucleotides not matched to a gene: 10. The CDR3 loop spans 15 amino acids. Written as DNA, the CDR3 is TGTGCCATCAGGGACTGGGAGGGAGTGGCCGGGGAGCTGTTTTTT. Amino acid sequence: CAIRDWEGVAGELFF.

The V gene is TRBV12-5, the J gene TRBJ2-1, with 9 bases that match TRBD2. Losses at the gene ends were 2 bases for V and 7 bases for J; bases not matched to a gene: 6. CDR3 size: 15 residues. Germline CDR1 is LGHNT and CDR2 is FRNRAP. CDR3: CASGLQTLAGNEQFF. The CDR3 nucleotides read TGTGCTAGTGGTTTGCAAACTCTAGCGGGGAATGAGCAGTTCTTC.

This chain joins TRBV29-1 and TRBJ1-1, with D hard to call. The germline CDR1 and CDR2 sequences are SQVTM and ANQGSEA. The CDR3 spans 13 residues. Trimming removed 5 bases from V and 1 base from J, with 11 bases in between. CDR3 protein: CSVLSPTNTEAFF. As DNA, the CDR3 is TGCAGCGTTCTTTCGCCGACGAACACTGAAGCTTTCTTT.

This clone showed up just once. This chain uses TRBV7-8 with TRBJ2-2; 9 bases map to TRBD1. Germline values: CDR1 SGHVS, CDR2 FQNEAQ. The V and J ends lost 5 bases and 6 bases, in that order; junction bases with no gene match: 7. The CDR3 runs to 15 residues. The CDR3 bases are TGTGCCAGCAGCGTGACAGGGGGAGTCCCCGGGGAGCTGTTTTTT. It encodes CASSVTGGVPGELFF.